This record concerns one T cell receptor beta chain sequence. Antigen: not known. The source of the sample is a study of T-cell memory formation after mild COVID-19. Study-wide results and limits: Day 15 to 85 contracting clones showed balanced CD4/CD8; later expanders leaned CD4+.

The CDR3 has 15 amino acids. The V segment lost 2 bases and the J segment 4 bases; nucleotides outside the gene matches: 5. In TCRdb, the 5' RACE reads were re-called with MiXCR into one record per CDR3 protein. The table shows about 390,000 distinct CDR3 sequences, with under 25% occurring only once. Sequences were obtained from PBMCs or a T cell subset sorted from them (not recorded which). The receptor was isolated from an adult woman who had mild COVID-19 (a few samples of this study predate the infection). Cell type and time point are not known. This chain links TRBV12-3 or TRBV12-4 with TRBJ2-3; 8 nucleotides line up with TRBD2. CDR3 protein: CASSLLAGNADTQYF. The CDR3 DNA follows: TGTGCCAGCAGTTTATTAGCGGGAAACGCAGATACGCAGTATTTT.